The clone carrying this T cell receptor (beta chain) was counted between two and nine times. The antigen is unknown. The primer mix had 60 Vbeta and 13 Jbeta primers. Some clones are missing from TCRdb's copy, which holds only in-frame ones; the method was immunoSEQ multiplex PCR. The repertoire holds roughly 190,000 clones, with 60% to 80% as singletons. The record originates from a study of cytomegalovirus exposure and HLA in healthy donors. Findings of the study overall: The only immune exposure information that was available was CMV serostatus.

The CDR3 covers 19 residues. Germline-derived CDR1 and CDR2 are LNHNV and YYDKDF (reference sequence). V trimming: 1 base; J trimming: 1 base; junction bases outside the gene matches: 8. Sequencing was done on a sample of PBMCs. The chain combines TRBV15 with TRBJ2-2; 11 bases fit TRBD1. The sequence was collected from a female donor in good health and CMV-seronegative. The CDR3 region is CATSRGRDRGGENTGELFF. The CDR3, as DNA: TGTGCCACCAGCAGAGGGAGGGACAGGGGGGGAGAGAACACCGGGGAGCTGTTTTTT.